The clone carrying this TCR beta chain was recorded a few times. The antigen is unknown. Sequence data for DNA of cultured CD4+ T cells were generated by the Oncomine TCR Beta short-read assay. Cultures of CD4+ T cells served as the source for extracting genomic DNA. TCRdb itself ran the PCR reads through MiXCR, one entry per CDR3 protein. The sample includes 9,000 to 10,000 distinct CDR3 sequences, over 25% seen only once; the top ten take 20% to 25%. Germline CDR1 reads MNHEY; CDR2 reads SVGEGT. The CDR3 spans 15 residues. V shed 11 bases and J 0 bases; nucleotides not matched to a gene: 10. Stated treatment: 10-day PBMC culture with coronavirus spike peptide pools or control peptides (ViraFEST assay). One should note that the unexposed donor's CD4+ T cells were collected before the COVID-19 pandemic (2011-2018). Roughly 2 million PBMCs per well were cultured with 8.5 to 10 IU/ml IL-2 and 8.5 to 10 ug/ml peptide pools.

This sample is drawn from a study of vaccination and CD4 T cells after COVID-19. General observations from the study: A median of roughly 87% of reactive clones, in convalescent patients, became evident only post-vaccination.

Sequenced input: CD4+ T cells from blood, cultured in vitro. The clonotype was recovered from a human donor in good health. V is TRBV6-2 or TRBV6-3 and J is TRBJ1-2, with 9 positions matching TRBD1. The CDR3 region is CAVQGTGKANYGYTF. Here the CDR3 DNA reads TGTGCCGTCCAAGGGACAGGGAAAGCTAACTATGGCTACACCTTC.